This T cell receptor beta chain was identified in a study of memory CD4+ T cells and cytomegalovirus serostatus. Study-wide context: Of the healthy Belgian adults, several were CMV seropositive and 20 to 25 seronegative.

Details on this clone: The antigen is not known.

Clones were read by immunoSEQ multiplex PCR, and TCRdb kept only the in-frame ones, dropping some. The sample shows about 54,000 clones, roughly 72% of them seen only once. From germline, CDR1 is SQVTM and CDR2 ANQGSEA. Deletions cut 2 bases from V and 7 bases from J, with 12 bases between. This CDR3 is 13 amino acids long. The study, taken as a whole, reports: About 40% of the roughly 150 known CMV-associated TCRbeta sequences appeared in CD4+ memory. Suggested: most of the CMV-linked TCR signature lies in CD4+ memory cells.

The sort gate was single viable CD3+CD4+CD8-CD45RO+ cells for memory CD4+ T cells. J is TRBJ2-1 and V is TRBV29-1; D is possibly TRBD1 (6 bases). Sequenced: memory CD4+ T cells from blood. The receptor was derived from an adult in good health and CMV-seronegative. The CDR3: CSVEIQQGNEQFF. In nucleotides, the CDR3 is TGCAGCGTTGAAATCCAGCAGGGGAATGAGCAGTTCTTC.